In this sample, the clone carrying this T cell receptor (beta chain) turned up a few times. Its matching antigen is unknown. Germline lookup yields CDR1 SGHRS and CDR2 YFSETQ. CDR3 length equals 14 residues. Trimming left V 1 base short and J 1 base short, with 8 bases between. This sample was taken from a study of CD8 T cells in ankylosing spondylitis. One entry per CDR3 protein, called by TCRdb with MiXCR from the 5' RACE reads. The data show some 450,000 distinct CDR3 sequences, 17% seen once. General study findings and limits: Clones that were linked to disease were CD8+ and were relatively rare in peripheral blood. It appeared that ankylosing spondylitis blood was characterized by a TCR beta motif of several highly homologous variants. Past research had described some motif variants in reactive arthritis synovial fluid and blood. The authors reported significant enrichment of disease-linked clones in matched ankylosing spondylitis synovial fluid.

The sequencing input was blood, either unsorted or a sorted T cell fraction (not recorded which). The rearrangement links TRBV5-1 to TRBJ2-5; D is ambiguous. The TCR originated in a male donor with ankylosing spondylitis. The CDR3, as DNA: TGCGCCAGCAGCTTGTCGTCTACCCAAGAGACCCAGTACTTC. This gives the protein CASSLSSTQETQYF.